The next 15 T cell receptor beta chains were all read from a single sample in a study of beta chain features in type 1 diabetes. The entirety of the isolated RNA underwent reverse transcription, so expressed TCRB transcripts were sequenced. Assay used: immunoSEQ multiplex PCR; TCRdb lists only in-frame clones, some missing. This sample carries under 400,000 clones, 10% to 15% of them seen once, and the ten largest clones take 0.015% to 0.02%. The source material was naive CD4+ T cells from blood. Receptor source: a man in his late teens or twenties in good health.

This clone was seen a few times. J is TRBJ1-3 and V is TRBV30; D remains unclear. Trimming stripped 1 base from V and 0 bases from J, with 4 bases between. CDR1 GTSNPN and CDR2 SVGIG come from the germline V gene (reference sequence). CDR3 length: 13 amino acids. The CDR3 region has the DNA TGTGCCTGGAGTGGGAGCTCTGGAAACACCATATATTTT. Residues: CAWSGSSGNTIYF.

V is TRBV19 and J is TRBJ2-6; 8 positions agree with TRBD1. The V gene end was trimmed by 4 bases and the J gene end by 0 bases; junction bases not matched to a gene: 8. Germline CDR1 and CDR2: LNHDA and SQIVND (reference sequence). The CDR3 runs 18 residues. Here the CDR3 reads CASSNTGTGSSGANVLTF. CDR3 nucleotides: TGTGCCAGTAGTAACACCGGGACAGGCAGCTCTGGGGCCAACGTCCTGACTTTC. Complete variable domain (other parts from reference TRBV19 and TRBJ2-6): DGGITQSPKYLFRKEGQNVTLSCEQNLNHDAMYWYRQDPGQGLRLIYYSQIVNDFQKGDIAEGYSVSREKKESFPLTVTSAQKNPTAFYLCASSNTGTGSSGANVLTFGAGSRLTVL.

The gene calls are TRBV7-9 and TRBJ1-4; 9 bases map to TRBD1. Germline V gene sequence: CDR1 SEHNR, CDR2 FQNEAQ (reference sequence). CDR3 size: 15 residues. Trimming cost V 1 base and J 6 bases; bases outside gene matches: 3. CDR3 residues: CASSLGDRDYEKLFF. Written as DNA, the CDR3 is TGTGCCAGCAGCTTAGGGGACAGGGATTATGAAAAACTGTTTTTT.

The V gene is TRBV5-8, the J gene TRBJ2-2; possibly TRBD2 for D (6 bases). Germline-derived CDR1 and CDR2 are SGHTS and YDEGEE. V was cut by 4 bases and J by 6 bases, with 10 bases left in between. The CDR3 is 13 amino acids. As DNA, the CDR3 is TGTGCCAGCAGCCCTACTAGCTCCGGGGAGCTGTTTTTT. Its translation is CASSPTSSGELFF. Looking up the rest from reference TRBV5-8 and TRBJ2-2 gives the full variable domain: EAGVTQSPTHLIKTRGQQATLRCSPISGHTSVYWYQQALGLGLQFLLWYDEGEERNRGNFPPRFSGRQFPNYSSELNVNALELEDSALYLCASSPTSSGELFFGEGSRLTVL.

V gene TRBV15 combines with J gene TRBJ1-3, with unresolved D. TRBJ2-2 matches the DNA end more closely, so the J call is doubtful. Per germline, CDR1 LNHNV and CDR2 YYDKDF (reference sequence). This CDR3 comprises 15 residues. CDR3 region: CATSTLSGNTGELFF. The CDR3, as DNA: TGTGCCACCAGCACCCTTTCGGGGAACACCGGGGAGCTGTTTTTT.

The rearrangement links TRBV15 to TRBJ2-7; the match to TRBD1 covers 9 bases. V trimming: 2 bases; J trimming: 6 bases; junction bases outside the gene matches: 5. Germline V CDR1 and CDR2: LNHNV, YYDKDF (reference sequence). The CDR3 consists of 14 residues. The CDR3 DNA follows: TGTGCCACCAGCAGAAAGGACAGGGGAGGCGAGCAGTACTTC. Amino acids: CATSRKDRGGEQYF.

The genes are TRBV4-3 and TRBJ1-1, with D maybe TRBD1 (5 bases). V was pared by 4 bases and J by 6 bases, with 21 bases between. Germline V gives CDR1 LGHNA, CDR2 YSLEER. The CDR3 is 16 amino acids. The CDR3 loop reads CASSPSTQGGRAEAFF. DNA for the CDR3: TGCGCCAGCAGCCCCTCAACCCAGGGCGGTCGCGCTGAAGCTTTCTTT.

The chain has TRBV18 and TRBJ1-5; no firm D call. Germline CDR1 and CDR2: KGHSH and LQKENI. V was trimmed by 2 bases and J by 4 bases, leaving 6 bases between them. The CDR3 covers 13 residues. The CDR3 reads CASSPYSNQPQHF. The DNA of the CDR3 is TGTGCCAGCTCACCATACAGTAATCAGCCCCAGCATTTT.

This clone has a handful of counts. This chain joins TRBV4-2 and TRBJ1-1, with D perhaps matching TRBD1 (6 bases). This CDR3 has 16 residues. V lost 1 base to trimming and J lost 2 bases, with 14 bases between them. Germline CDR1 LGHNA, CDR2 YNFKEQ. CDR3 coding DNA: TGTGCCAGCAGCCAAGGCCCGGGACAAATTAACACTGAAGCTTTCTTT. Encoded protein: CASSQGPGQINTEAFF.

The table lists this clone with a count of one. The chain uses TRBV9 and TRBJ2-7; TRBD2 matches 10 bases. Per the germline V gene, CDR1 is SGDLS and CDR2 is YYNGEE. V lost 4 bases to trimming and J lost 7 bases; unmatched junction nucleotides: 11. This CDR3 contains 15 residues. The CDR3 spells CASSPRGTSVREQYF. As DNA, the CDR3 is TGTGCCAGCAGCCCAAGAGGGACTAGCGTTAGGGAGCAGTACTTC. The whole variable domain, filled in from reference TRBV9 and TRBJ2-7, reads DSGVTQTPKHLITATGQRVTLRCSPRSGDLSVYWYQQSLDQGLQFLIQYYNGEERAKGNILERFSAQQFPDLHSELNLSSLELGDSALYFCASSPRGTSVREQYFGPGTRLTVT.

The chain has TRBV25-1 and TRBJ1-2; D is unresolved. Germline values: CDR1 MGHDK, CDR2 SYGVNS. The CDR3 has 15 amino acids. Deletions cut 0 bases from V and 6 bases from J, with 14 bases between. Here the CDR3 reads CASSEYGEGANGYTF. The CDR3 bases are TGTGCCAGCAGTGAATATGGTGAAGGAGCTAATGGCTACACCTTC.

This clone was observed a handful of times. The chain combines TRBV2 with TRBJ1-3; D unclear. The V gene lost 8 bases and the J gene lost 4 bases, with 15 bases spanning the gap. CDR1 is SNHLY, CDR2 FYNNEI, per germline. The CDR3 has 14 residues. The CDR3 is CASGREPSGNTIYF. The CDR3, as DNA: TGTGCCAGCGGGAGGGAACCTTCGGGAAACACCATATATTTT.

This clone was detected only a few times. The V gene is TRBV6-1, the J gene TRBJ2-7; D perhaps matches TRBD2 (6 bases). This CDR3 is 13 amino acids long. Deletions cut 4 bases from V and 6 bases from J, with 13 bases between. Germline assignment: CDR1 MNHNS and CDR2 SASEGT. The CDR3 sequence: CASSGSLGGEQYF. Written as DNA, the CDR3 is TGTGCCAGCAGTGGCAGCCTGGGAGGCGAGCAGTACTTC.

V gene TRBV4-2 combines with J gene TRBJ1-4; 10 nucleotides line up with TRBD1. Germline assignment: CDR1 LGHNA and CDR2 YNFKEQ. V lost 3 bases, J lost 5 bases, and 6 bases stayed unmatched. The CDR3 has 16 residues. The CDR3 region is CASSHARGQGNEKLFF. CDR3 sequence (DNA): TGTGCCAGCAGCCATGCTAGGGGACAGGGGAATGAAAAACTGTTTTTT.

The chain carries TRBV15 and TRBJ2-5; 9 nucleotides line up with TRBD1. V was clipped by 3 bases and J by 5 bases; unmatched bases: 7. This CDR3 has 15 residues. The germline CDR1 and CDR2 sequences are LNHNV and YYDKDF (reference sequence). CDR3 protein: CATSSRDRAYETQYF. DNA of the CDR3: TGTGCCACCAGCAGCCGGGACAGGGCGTACGAGACCCAGTACTTC.